The 27 T cell receptor beta chains given below trace back to one sample, sequenced in a study of blood T cell repertoires in COVID-19. Method: immunoSEQ multiplex PCR; TCRdb's copy keeps in-frame clones and lacks some. Altogether over 250,000 clones are present, approximately 85% being singletons, with the ten largest covering less than 6.5%. The sequencing input was peripheral blood. All receptors come from a man over 45 with active or convalescent COVID-19.

The chain couples TRBV3-1 (or the pseudogene TRBV3-2) to TRBJ1-5; TRBD1 might be the D (5 bases). Trimming left V 0 bases short and J 4 bases short, with 7 bases between. Germline CDR1 is LGHDT and CDR2 is YNNKEL (reference sequence). CDR3 length: 14 amino acids. The CDR3 here is CASSQEGANQPQHF. The DNA of the CDR3 is TGTGCCAGCAGCCAAGAAGGGGCGAATCAGCCCCAGCATTTT.

The gene calls are TRBV7-2 and TRBJ2-1, with D hard to call. CDR3 size: 14 residues. Germline V CDR1 and CDR2: SGHTA, FQGNSA. Trimming pared 5 bases from V and 11 bases from J, leaving 19 bases between. In nucleotides, the CDR3 is TGTGCCAGCAGCACCTTATTGCCACTCGGTCAGCAGTTCTTC. Translation gives CASSTLLPLGQQFF.

The chain employs TRBV19 and TRBJ1-2; D unclear. V was shortened by 6 bases and J by 6 bases, with 17 bases between the two germline ends. The CDR3 has 14 residues. Germline V gives CDR1 LNHDA, CDR2 SQIVND (reference sequence). The CDR3 DNA sequence: TGTGCCAGTAGCCGCAAGACATTCAGAGATGGCTACACCTTC. It is translated as CASSRKTFRDGYTF.

The gene calls are TRBV7-6 and TRBJ2-1; 8 bases match TRBD1. J was trimmed by 16 bases and V by 5 bases; bases with no gene match: 10. The germline V gene has CDR1 SGHVS and CDR2 FNYEAQ. CDR3 length equals 12 residues. In nucleotides, the CDR3 is TGTGCCAGCAGCCTAGGCAGGACAGGGCAATTCTTC. It yields the protein CASSLGRTGQFF.

This clone was observed a single time. The rearrangement links TRBV24-1 to TRBJ2-2; 11 bases fit TRBD2. CDR3 length equals 16 residues. J gave up 6 bases and V 4 bases, and 6 bases lay outside the gene matches. Germline values: CDR1 KGHDR, CDR2 SFDVKD. The CDR3 is CATSDASGRSPGELFF. The CDR3, as DNA: TGTGCCACCAGTGACGCTAGCGGGAGGTCGCCCGGGGAGCTGTTTTTT.

This clone was recorded once. The rearrangement uses TRBV2 and TRBJ1-2; D is undetermined. V gave up 2 bases and J gave up 1 base, with 14 bases separating them. CDR3 length: 16 amino acids. Germline loops: CDR1 SNHLY, CDR2 FYNNEI. CDR3 sequence (DNA): TGTGCCAGCAGTGAAATGGCGACCGGGGTTAACTATGGCTACACCTTC. Protein sequence: CASSEMATGVNYGYTF.

V usage is TRBV12-3 or TRBV12-4 and J usage is TRBJ1-2; 8 positions match TRBD1. The CDR3 covers 13 residues. V lost 8 bases, J lost 2 bases, and 4 bases stayed unmatched. The CDR3 DNA reads as TGTGCCAGCTCGGACAGGGCAAACTATGGCTACACCTTC. Translation: CASSDRANYGYTF.

A single count supports this clone. The J gene is TRBJ2-7, the V gene TRBV19; 8 bases are a match to TRBD1. The CDR3 extends over 13 amino acids. Germline assignment: CDR1 LNHDA and CDR2 SQIVND (reference sequence). V was pared by 6 bases and J by 5 bases, with 6 bases of the junction left unmatched. The CDR3 DNA sequence: TGTGCCAGTAGGGGGACAGGTCTCAACGAGCAGTACTTC. Protein sequence: CASRGTGLNEQYF. The full variable domain, with the rest looked up from reference TRBV19 and TRBJ2-7, is DGGITQSPKYLFRKEGQNVTLSCEQNLNHDAMYWYRQDPGQGLRLIYYSQIVNDFQKGDIAEGYSVSREKKESFPLTVTSAQKNPTAFYLCASRGTGLNEQYFGPGTRLTVT.

The rearrangement uses TRBV28 and TRBJ1-2; 12 bases match TRBD1. With 7 bases clipped from V and 6 bases from J, the junction kept 12 bases outside the gene matches. Germline V lookup: CDR1 MDHEN, CDR2 SYDVKM. The CDR3 is made up of 16 amino acids. CDR3 sequence reads: CASTLPGQGAGHGYTF. In nucleotides, the CDR3 is TGTGCCAGCACCCTCCCGGGACAGGGGGCGGGGCATGGCTACACCTTC.

The chain joins TRBV29-1 to TRBJ1-2, with D possibly being TRBD1 (6 bases). V lost 7 bases to trimming and J lost 7 bases, with 22 bases between them. The CDR3 length is 14 residues. Per germline, CDR1 SQVTM and CDR2 ANQGSEA. The CDR3 region is CSALAGRGRTGYTF. The CDR3 DNA reads TGCAGCGCCCTTGCGGGCAGGGGACGTACTGGCTACACCTTC. The full variable domain, completed using reference TRBV29-1 and TRBJ1-2, is SAVISQKPSRDICQRGTSLTIQCQVDSQVTMMFWYRQQPGQSLTLIATANQGSEATYESGFVIDKFPISRPNLTFSTLTVSNMSPEDSSIYLCSALAGRGRTGYTFGSGTRLTVV.

The chain combines TRBV9 with TRBJ2-1; D not resolved. The CDR3 runs to 15 residues. Germline CDR1 reads SGDLS; CDR2 reads YYNGEE. V was cut by 0 bases and J by 2 bases, with 9 bases left in between. The CDR3 DNA sequence: TGTGCCAGCAGCGTAGGTAGTTTGACCTACAATGAGCAGTTCTTC. Protein product: CASSVGSLTYNEQFF. Drawing the rest from reference TRBV9 and TRBJ2-1, the complete variable domain is DSGVTQTPKHLITATGQRVTLRCSPRSGDLSVYWYQQSLDQGLQFLIQYYNGEERAKGNILERFSAQQFPDLHSELNLSSLELGDSALYFCASSVGSLTYNEQFFGPGTRLTVL.

This sequence joins TRBV3-1 (or the pseudogene TRBV3-2) and TRBJ2-7; maybe TRBD2 (6 bases). Trimming left V 1 base short and J 5 bases short, with 18 bases between. This CDR3 contains 16 residues. CDR1 is LGHDT and CDR2 is YNNKEL in the germline V gene (reference sequence). In nucleotides, the CDR3 is TGTGCCAGCAGCCAAGGGTCGGCGGGATCCTGGGACGAGCAGTACTTC. Protein sequence: CASSQGSAGSWDEQYF.

Only a few counts were recorded for this clone. The J gene is TRBJ1-1, the V gene TRBV7-8, with D perhaps matching TRBD1 (6 bases). CDR1 SGHVS and CDR2 FQNEAQ come from the germline V gene. The CDR3 covers 15 residues. Trimming cost V 5 bases and J 4 bases, with 17 bases left between them. CDR3 loop: CASSRLGGGLTEAFF. CDR3 nucleotide sequence: TGTGCCAGCAGCCGCCTCGGGGGGGGCCTCACTGAAGCTTTCTTT.

V gene TRBV5-4 combines with J gene TRBJ1-2; 7 bases are shared with TRBD1. This CDR3 is built from 15 residues. The V gene's germline CDR1 is SGHNT and CDR2 YYREEE (reference sequence). Trimming took 3 bases from V and 2 from J; bases not matched to a gene: 7. CDR3 coding DNA: TGTGCCAGCAGCTCCGGGACAGCACTAAACTATGGCTACACCTTC. Protein product: CASSSGTALNYGYTF.

The gene calls are TRBV15 and TRBJ1-1, with TRBD1 identical over 8 bases. Germline CDR1 is LNHNV and CDR2 is YYDKDF (reference sequence). There are 15 residues in the CDR3. Trimming at V came to 0 bases and at J to 7 bases, leaving 7 bases not matched to a gene. The CDR3 DNA reads TGTGCCACCAGCAGAGAACGCAGGGGGCTCGGTGAAGCTTTCTTT. Its translation: CATSRERRGLGEAFF.

This clone was recorded many times. This chain joins TRBV7-2 and TRBJ2-7; 14 nucleotides agree with TRBD2. The junction had 6 bases not matched to a gene; V was cut back by 5 bases and J by 3 bases. Germline assignment: CDR1 SGHTA and CDR2 FQGNSA. This CDR3 is 16 amino acids long. CDR3 amino acids: CASSGTSGRFGYEQYF. The CDR3 DNA reads as TGTGCCAGCAGCGGGACTAGCGGGAGATTCGGCTACGAGCAGTACTTC.

The chain has TRBV9 and TRBJ2-1; 12 bases match TRBD2. The trim removed 3 bases at V and 5 bases at J, leaving 6 bases unmatched. The germline V gene encodes CDR1 SGDLS and CDR2 YYNGEE. CDR3 length: 16 amino acids. In DNA, the CDR3 is TGTGCCAGCAGCGCAGCCGGACTAGCGGGAAACAATGAGCAGTTCTTC. It yields the protein CASSAAGLAGNNEQFF.

This sequence joins TRBV6-6 and TRBJ1-2; TRBD1 agrees at 7 bases. CDR1 MNHNY and CDR2 SVGAGI come from the germline V gene (reference sequence). The ends lost 6 bases at V and 2 bases at J; junction bases unmatched: 6. CDR3 length: 14 amino acids. The CDR3 bases are TGTGCCAGCAGGTCGGGACAGCTCAACTATGGCTACACCTTC. It codes for CASRSGQLNYGYTF.

The chain uses TRBV7-2 and TRBJ2-2, with 7 bases lining up with TRBD2. V lost 0 bases, J lost 7 bases, and 14 bases stayed unmatched. The CDR3 extends over 18 amino acids. CDR1 SGHTA and CDR2 FQGNSA come from the germline V gene. The CDR3 spells CASSLASGWTVQNGELFF. The CDR3 nucleotides read TGTGCCAGCAGCTTAGCTAGCGGGTGGACCGTGCAGAACGGGGAGCTGTTTTTT.

About this clone: The same CDR3 arises from other DNA sequences in this sample as well. The rearrangement joins TRBV10-3 to TRBJ2-1; 8 bases line up with TRBD2. With V trimmed by 9 bases and J by 0 bases, 4 bases remained unmatched. Germline V gives CDR1 ENHRY, CDR2 SYGVKD. The length of the CDR3 is 14 residues. The CDR3 here is CAISSGSSYNEQFF. As DNA, the CDR3 is TGTGCCATTAGCAGCGGGAGCTCCTACAATGAGCAGTTCTTC.

The chain uses TRBV5-1 and TRBJ2-2, with D unclear. The CDR3 consists of 14 residues. Germline V gene data show CDR1 as SGHRS and CDR2 as YFSETQ. With 1 base removed from V and 3 bases from J, the gap between germline ends came to 7 bases. CDR3 amino acids: CASSLPGDTGELFF. CDR3 nucleotide sequence: TGCGCCAGCAGCTTGCCTGGAGACACCGGGGAGCTGTTTTTT.

This clone was detected once. The chain recombines TRBV28 with TRBJ1-5; possible D gene TRBD1, 6 bases. This CDR3 comprises 16 residues. V was shortened by 6 bases and J by 4 bases, with 19 bases between the two germline ends. CDR1 is MDHEN and CDR2 is SYDVKM in the germline V gene. CDR3 DNA: TGTGCCAGCAGACAGAGTTACAGGGCCGTTAATCAGCCCCAGCATTTT. This sequence encodes CASRQSYRAVNQPQHF.

The rearrangement joins TRBV6-2 or TRBV6-3 to TRBJ2-7; 7 bases fit TRBD2. The CDR3 runs 15 residues. Losses at the gene ends were 2 bases for V and 2 bases for J; bases not matched to a gene: 6. The germline CDR1 and CDR2 sequences are MNHEY and SVGEGT. Written as DNA, the CDR3 is TGTGCCAGCAGTTACCTTAGCGGGTTGGCCTACGAGCAGTACTTC. Encoded protein: CASSYLSGLAYEQYF.

This chain uses TRBV6-4 with TRBJ2-5; D is perhaps TRBD2 (6 bases). In germline, CDR1 is MRHNA, CDR2 SNTAGT. The CDR3 has 17 residues. Between the trimmed V and J ends, which lost 6 bases and 5 bases, there was a span of 25 bases. Here the CDR3 DNA reads TGTGCCAGCAGGCAAGTAATGGGGGACTCACGTGGGGAGACCCAGTACTTC. The encoded protein is CASRQVMGDSRGETQYF.

The V call is TRBV7-8, the J call TRBJ2-7; 15 bases fit TRBD2. With V trimmed by 1 base and J by 3 bases, 4 bases remained unmatched. Germline V gene data show CDR1 as SGHVS and CDR2 as FQNEAQ. The CDR3 runs 17 residues. CDR3 DNA sequence: TGTGCCAGCAGCTTAGGAAGGACTAGCGGGAGGGTCTACGAGCAGTACTTC. Its protein product is CASSLGRTSGRVYEQYF.

This chain links TRBV19 with TRBJ1-4, with D hard to call. CDR1 and CDR2 from the germline V gene are LNHDA and SQIVND (reference sequence). V lost 5 bases and J lost 5, with 9 bases in between. The CDR3 consists of 13 residues. The CDR3 DNA reads TGTGCCAGTAGTCGCGCATACAATGAAAAACTGTTTTTT. Translation gives CASSRAYNEKLFF.

This chain uses TRBV6-2 or TRBV6-3 with TRBJ2-7, with D perhaps matching TRBD1 (6 bases). The V end lost 4 bases, the J end lost 7 bases, and 23 bases lay between the germline ends. Germline CDR1 reads MNHEY; CDR2 reads SVGEGT. This CDR3 has 16 residues. CDR3 DNA: TGTGCCAGCAGTTTCCCGCGGACAGTCAACGTGTGGGAGCAGTACTTC. Its protein product is CASSFPRTVNVWEQYF.